The rows below give T cell receptor beta chains drawn from one sample of a study of T and B cells in COVID-19 patients. Each CDR3 protein gets one entry after TCRdb re-called the multiplex PCR reads with MiXCR. Among about 5,600 distinct CDR3 sequences listed, roughly 27% were seen once. The sample consisted of blood. The receptor set was obtained from a human donor with active COVID-19. The donor label of this sample is uncertain. The CDR3 runs from the conserved cysteine through the conserved F or W. A D gene is named only where the DNA matches it firmly. Clone size is shown for a subset of rows, as once, few, many or a class of expanded clone.

TRBJ2-7,-,-,TRBV5-5,CASSWTGDPGEQYF,TGTGCCAGCAGCTGGACCGGGGACCCCGGCGAGCAGTACTTC
TRBJ1-2,-,-,TRBV6-2/TRBV6-3,CASSYGRGYTF,TGTGCCAGCAGTTACGGGAGGGGCTACACCTTC
TRBJ2-2,medium-sized,TRBD1,TRBV12-3/TRBV12-4,CASSRQGSGELFF,TGTGCCAGCAGTCGACAGGGTTCCGGGGAGCTGTTTTTT
TRBJ1-4,-,-,TRBV5-6,CASSFGVGEKLFF,TGTGCCAGCAGCTTCGGGGTTGGCGAAAAACTGTTTTTT
TRBJ1-1,few,-,TRBV29-1,CSLISGVGGTEAFF,TGCAGTCTAATCTCGGGGGTTGGTGGCACTGAAGCTTTCTTT
TRBJ1-3,medium-sized,-,TRBV27,CASSSQGGLVGNTIYF,TGTGCCAGCAGCTCACAGGGAGGCCTCGTCGGAAACACCATATATTTT
TRBJ2-3,-,-,TRBV12-3/TRBV12-4,CASRLQAMVTDTQYF,TGTGCCAGCAGGCTACAGGCAATGGTTACGGATACGCAGTATTTT
TRBJ2-1,-,-,TRBV7-9,CASSLGIDNEQFF,TGTGCCAGCAGCTTGGGAATTGACAATGAGCAGTTCTTC
TRBJ1-1,-,-,TRBV20-1,CSASPAGMNTEAFF,TGCAGTGCCTCACCGGCCGGAATGAACACTGAAGCTTTCTTT
TRBJ2-3,-,-,TRBV6-5,CASRRVSGTDTQYF,TGTGCCAGCAGGCGGGTTAGCGGCACAGATACGCAGTATTTT
TRBJ2-3,few,-,TRBV6-2/TRBV6-3,CASSYGFGETDTQYF,TGTGCCAGCAGTTACGGATTCGGGGAGACAGATACGCAGTATTTT
TRBJ1-3,-,-,TRBV5-4,CASSLGRAGFSGNTIYF,TGTGCCAGCAGCTTGGGGAGAGCCGGGTTTTCTGGAAACACCATATATTTT